This TCR beta chain was recovered during a study of cytomegalovirus exposure and HLA in healthy donors. Amplification used 60 Vbeta primers and 13 Jbeta primers. Repertoires were generated with immunoSEQ multiplex PCR, while TCRdb's copy carries only in-frame clones and drops some. The sample lists some 180,000 clones; 77% were seen once. In regard to this clone: Its target is unknown.

The CDR3 has 15 amino acids. Trimming at V came to 4 bases and at J to 7 bases, leaving 9 bases not matched to a gene. Germline CDR1 reads SGHTA; CDR2 reads FQGTGA. Findings and caveats of the study: The productive fraction for most TCR beta V segments was about 87% or about 30% in an earlier analysis. Overall, approximately 150 TCR beta chains were annotated as cytomegalovirus-associated.

Material for sequencing was PBMCs. The sequence was obtained from a woman aged 55-69 years in good health and CMV-seropositive. The chain couples TRBV7-3 to TRBJ2-2; 7 positions agree with TRBD2. CDR3 bases: TGTGCCAGCAGCTCCGCCGGGACTACCAACGGGGAGCTGTTTTTT. This gives the protein CASSSAGTTNGELFF.